Listed here are 11 T cell receptor beta chains from one sample, sequenced in a study of T cell repertoires in cytomegalovirus infection. MiXCR was run by TCRdb on the reads, yielding one entry per CDR3 protein. The data show tens of thousands of distinct CDR3 sequences, about 4.2% seen once. The specimen was PBMCs. These TCRs come from a human donor in good health (CMV status not recorded). Some clones in this sample may be carry-over from other donors' samples.

This chain joins TRBV7-2 and TRBJ2-5; no definite D call. Trimming pared 3 bases from V and 3 bases from J, leaving 11 bases between. The CDR3 extends over 14 amino acids. CDR1 and CDR2 (germline): SGHTA, FQGNSA. CDR3 in amino acids: CASSLDPGKETQYF. The DNA for the CDR3 is TGTGCCAGCAGCTTGGATCCGGGTAAAGAGACCCAGTACTTC.

This clonotype showed up many times. The gene calls are TRBV7-2 and TRBJ1-5; no definite D call. Germline CDR1 is SGHTA and CDR2 is FQGNSA. Trimming cost V 5 bases and J 4 bases, with 12 bases left between them. The CDR3 contains 14 residues. The CDR3: CASSPMTGNQPQHF. CDR3 coding DNA: TGTGCCAGCAGCCCAATGACGGGGAATCAGCCCCAGCATTTT.

This clonotype was detected many times. The chain is built from TRBV7-2 and TRBJ1-1, with D uncertain. V lost 1 base to trimming and J lost 4 bases, with 10 bases between them. The CDR3 runs to 14 residues. Per the germline V gene, CDR1 is SGHTA and CDR2 is FQGNSA. CDR3 region: CASSLEWVSTEAFF. As DNA, the CDR3 is TGTGCCAGCAGCTTAGAGTGGGTTAGCACTGAAGCTTTCTTT.

This clonotype has ten or more counts. The gene calls are TRBV6-4 and TRBJ2-1; 14 nucleotides align to TRBD2. V shed 4 bases and J 9 bases; nucleotides not matched to a gene: 11. Germline CDR1 reads MRHNA; CDR2 reads SNTAGT. There are 17 residues in the CDR3. DNA for the CDR3: TGTGCCAGCAGTGTACCGGGACTAGCGGGAGTAGGCTGTGAGCAGTTCTTC. Its protein is CASSVPGLAGVGCEQFF.

Many counts were recorded for this clonotype. The V and J genes are TRBV28 and TRBJ1-5; D ambiguous. V was clipped by 8 bases and J by 0 bases, with 8 bases between them. The CDR3 is 13 amino acids. Germline CDR1 reads MDHEN; CDR2 reads SYDVKM. The CDR3 sequence is CASGGFSNQPQHF. The DNA for the CDR3 is TGTGCCAGCGGAGGGTTTAGCAATCAGCCCCAGCATTTT.

This clonotype appeared many times. The rearrangement links TRBV7-2 to TRBJ2-5; D remains unclear. Germline V gives CDR1 SGHTA, CDR2 FQGNSA. The CDR3 contains 12 residues. V was shortened by 1 base and J by 10 bases, with 10 bases between the two germline ends. CDR3 coding DNA: TGTGCCAGCAGCTTAGGGAACACCGACCAGTACTTC. Translating it yields CASSLGNTDQYF.

This clonotype was observed many times. The rearrangement links TRBV28 to TRBJ1-5; D remains unclear. From germline, CDR1 is MDHEN and CDR2 SYDVKM. With 1 base removed from V and 11 bases from J, the gap between germline ends came to 12 bases. CDR3 length: 13 amino acids. CDR3 loop: CASSLSSRPAQHF. Here the CDR3 DNA reads TGTGCCAGCAGTTTATCCTCCCGACCGGCCCAGCATTTT.

At least ten counts were recorded for this clonotype. The chain has TRBV5-1 and TRBJ2-2; no clear D. Germline CDR1 reads SGHRS; CDR2 reads YFSETQ. The CDR3 sequence is 16 residues long. V was trimmed by 1 base and J by 0 bases, leaving 10 bases between them. The DNA for the CDR3 is TGCGCCAGCAGCTTGCGCGTGACTGCGAACACCGGGGAGCTGTTTTTT. Amino acids: CASSLRVTANTGELFF.

This chain connects TRBV7-9 to TRBJ1-6; D gene ambiguous. V lost 3 bases and J 12 bases, leaving 12 bases between the germline ends. The CDR3 totals 13 residues. The germline CDR1 and CDR2 sequences are SEHNR and FQNEAQ (reference sequence). In DNA, the CDR3 is TGTGCCAGCAGCTTGCCTAAGTCGGTACCCCTCCACTTT. Translated, it gives CASSLPKSVPLHF.

In its sample, this clonotype was seen many times. This chain links TRBV19 with TRBJ1-1, with unresolved D. V was trimmed by 1 base and J by 7 bases, leaving 4 bases between them. In germline, CDR1 is LNHDA, CDR2 SQIVND (reference sequence). The CDR3 has 11 amino acids. Here the CDR3 reads CASSIGSEAFF. The CDR3 region has the DNA TGTGCCAGTAGTATAGGCAGTGAAGCTTTCTTT.

This clonotype was counted at least ten times. The chain joins TRBV7-2 to TRBJ1-1; 9 bases line up with TRBD1. V lost 5 bases, J lost 13 bases, and 17 bases stayed unmatched. CDR1 and CDR2 (germline): SGHTA, FQGNSA. The CDR3 loop spans 15 amino acids. CDR3 amino acids: CASSVGPGQGLVGFF. The CDR3 DNA reads as TGTGCCAGCAGCGTAGGCCCGGGACAGGGCTTAGTTGGTTTCTTT.